This passage covers 15 T cell receptor beta chains from one sample sequenced in a study of T cell responses to AZD1222 COVID-19 vaccine. Assay used: immunoSEQ multiplex PCR; TCRdb lists only in-frame clones, some missing. Here the sample spans some 110,000 clones, around 91% being singletons. Here the sequenced sample was peripheral blood, taken 28 days after the second AZD1222 dose. Receptor source: an adult who received the AZD1222 COVID-19 vaccine.

The rearrangement uses TRBV29-1 and TRBJ2-7, with TRBD2 matching 10 bases. The germline gives CDR1 SQVTM, CDR2 ANQGSEA. The CDR3 consists of 15 residues. With 5 bases clipped from V and 0 bases from J, the junction kept 7 bases outside the gene matches. CDR3 region: CSVRDIAGGSYEQYF. For the CDR3, the DNA is TGCAGCGTTCGGGATATAGCGGGAGGCTCCTACGAGCAGTACTTC.

This chain joins TRBV28 and TRBJ2-7; 7 bases map to TRBD2. The CDR3 has 14 residues. The ends lost 5 bases at V and 2 bases at J; junction bases unmatched: 6. The germline V gene has CDR1 MDHEN and CDR2 SYDVKM. The CDR3 here is CASSPGGLTYEQYF. The CDR3 bases are TGTGCCAGCAGTCCGGGGGGACTGACCTACGAGCAGTACTTC.

V and J are TRBV5-1 and TRBJ1-1; 7 nucleotides line up with TRBD1. Looked up from germline, CDR1 is SGHRS and CDR2 is YFSETQ. V was pared by 4 bases and J by 8 bases, with 11 bases of the junction left unmatched. The CDR3 has 14 residues. The CDR3 protein is CASSPGPRDREAFF. The CDR3 region has the DNA TGCGCCAGCAGCCCCGGACCCAGGGACAGAGAAGCTTTCTTT. The full variable domain, in which reference TRBV5-1 and TRBJ1-1 provide the parts outside the CDR3, is KAGVTQTPRYLIKTRGQQVTLSCSPISGHRSVSWYQQTPGQGLQFLFEYFSETQRNKGNFPGRFSGRQFSNSRSEMNVSTLELGDSALYLCASSPGPRDREAFFGQGTRLTVV.

The rearrangement joins TRBV19 to TRBJ1-5; no clear D gene. Germline CDR1 and CDR2: LNHDA and SQIVND (reference sequence). This CDR3 has 17 amino acids. V shed 8 bases and J shed 0 bases, with 20 bases lying between them. Here the CDR3 DNA reads TGTGCCAGTGAAGTCGGGCGGCACGGCTATAGCAATCAGCCCCAGCATTTT. Translated: CASEVGRHGYSNQPQHF. The variable domain in full, completed from reference TRBV19 and TRBJ1-5, reads DGGITQSPKYLFRKEGQNVTLSCEQNLNHDAMYWYRQDPGQGLRLIYYSQIVNDFQKGDIAEGYSVSREKKESFPLTVTSAQKNPTAFYLCASEVGRHGYSNQPQHFGDGTRLSIL.

The chain links TRBV6-6 to TRBJ1-3; weak D call: TRBD1 (6 bases). Germline assignment: CDR1 MNHNY and CDR2 SVGAGI (reference sequence). Between the trimmed V and J ends, which lost 8 bases and 0 bases, there was a span of 17 bases. This CDR3 has 16 amino acids. CDR3: CASERIQGNSGNTIYF. The CDR3 DNA follows: TGTGCCAGCGAAAGAATACAGGGAAACTCTGGAAACACCATATATTTT.

This sequence joins TRBV2 and TRBJ2-5; 7 nucleotides align to TRBD1. CDR3 size: 13 residues. Germline V gives CDR1 SNHLY, CDR2 FYNNEI. V shed 7 bases, J shed 3 bases, and the junction held 5 bases outside the gene matches. Written as DNA, the CDR3 is TGTGCCAGCAAATCCGGGACAGAAGAGACCCAGTACTTC. Protein product: CASKSGTEETQYF.

This clone showed up just once. The genes are TRBV2 and TRBJ1-2, with TRBD1 identical over 11 bases. There are 16 residues in the CDR3. The germline V gene encodes CDR1 SNHLY and CDR2 FYNNEI. V lost 4 bases to trimming and J lost 6 bases; unmatched junction nucleotides: 10. In DNA, the CDR3 is TGTGCCAGCAGTGTTACAAGGGGACAGGGGGGAAATGGCTACACCTTC. This sequence encodes CASSVTRGQGGNGYTF.

The chain uses TRBV20-1 and TRBJ1-1; possible D gene TRBD1, 6 bases. V lost 6 bases to trimming and J lost 5 bases, with 10 bases between them. The CDR3 sequence is 11 residues long. Germline CDR1 and CDR2: DFQATT and SNEGSKA (reference sequence). Here the CDR3 reads CSAPRGTEAFF. The CDR3 DNA reads TGCAGTGCCCCTAGGGGGACTGAAGCTTTCTTT.

V and J are TRBV5-1 and TRBJ1-2; 10 nucleotides agree with TRBD1. This CDR3 region has 17 residues. Germline values: CDR1 SGHRS, CDR2 YFSETQ. V shed 4 bases, J shed 5 bases, and the junction held 14 bases outside the gene matches. The CDR3, as DNA: TGCGCCAGCAGCGACGCCGGGACAGGGGTAGGCCTTTATGGCTACACCTTC. Amino acid sequence: CASSDAGTGVGLYGYTF.

V and J are TRBV15 and TRBJ1-3; D is uncertain. The CDR3 runs 17 residues. V lost 0 bases and J lost 0, with 12 bases in between. Germline values: CDR1 LNHNV, CDR2 YYDKDF (reference sequence). The CDR3 DNA is TGTGCCACCAGCAGAGATCGTTCCCCCTACTCTGGAAACACCATATATTTT. This encodes CATSRDRSPYSGNTIYF.

This clone was observed a few times. The J gene is TRBJ1-5, the V gene TRBV10-1; D gene uncertain. The CDR3 consists of 13 residues. The V gene's germline CDR1 is WNHNN and CDR2 SYGVQD (reference sequence). With 3 bases removed from V and 11 bases from J, the gap between germline ends came to 14 bases. CDR3 protein: CASSESLRGAQHF. The CDR3, as DNA: TGCGCCAGCAGTGAAAGTCTTCGTGGAGCCCAGCATTTT.

The gene calls are TRBV30 and TRBJ2-1; tentative D call: TRBD1 (6 bases). CDR1 is GTSNPN and CDR2 is SVGIG in the germline V gene (reference sequence). The V end was cut by 3 bases, the J end by 5 bases, with 11 bases between. The CDR3 consists of 13 residues. CDR3 loop: CAWRGATNNEQFF. The DNA for the CDR3 is TGTGCCTGGAGGGGGGCTACCAACAATGAGCAGTTCTTC.

The V gene is TRBV11-2, the J gene TRBJ1-2, with 9 nucleotides matching TRBD1. The CDR3 covers 15 residues. CDR1 is SGHAT, CDR2 FQNNGV, per germline. After removal of 0 bases from V and 7 bases from J, the junction contained 6 bases not matched to a gene. The CDR3, as DNA: TGTGCCAGCAGCTTAGACTTACAGGGGGCCGGTGGCTACACCTTC. It yields the protein CASSLDLQGAGGYTF.

This chain joins TRBV5-1 and TRBJ2-5; 10 bases align to TRBD1. Germline V gene sequence: CDR1 SGHRS, CDR2 YFSETQ. Trimming cost V 5 bases and J 6 bases; bases outside gene matches: 13. The CDR3 has 16 residues. The CDR3, as DNA: TGCGCCAGCAGTTATTCTAGACAGGGGGCGCGGAAGACCCAGTACTTC. Amino acids: CASSYSRQGARKTQYF.

This clone appeared once. The chain uses TRBV13 and TRBJ1-6; 7 positions agree with TRBD1. V gave up 5 bases and J gave up 9 bases; unmatched junction bases: 4. Germline V gene lookup returns CDR1 PRHDT and CDR2 FYEKMQ (reference sequence). The CDR3 loop spans 13 amino acids. This chain's CDR3 is CASSSDRVSPLHF. Here the CDR3 DNA reads TGTGCCAGCAGCAGCGACAGGGTTTCACCCCTCCACTTT.